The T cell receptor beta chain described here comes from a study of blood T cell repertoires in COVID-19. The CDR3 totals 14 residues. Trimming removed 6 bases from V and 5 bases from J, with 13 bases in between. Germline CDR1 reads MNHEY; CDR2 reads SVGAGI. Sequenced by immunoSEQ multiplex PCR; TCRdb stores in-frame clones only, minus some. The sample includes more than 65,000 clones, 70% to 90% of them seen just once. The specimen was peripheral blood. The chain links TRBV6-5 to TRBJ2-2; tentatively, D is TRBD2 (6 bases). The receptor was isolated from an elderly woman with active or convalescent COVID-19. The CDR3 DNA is TGTGCCAGCAGGAAGACTAGGCAAACCGGGGAGCTGTTTTTT. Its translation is CASRKTRQTGELFF.